Included here is one TCR beta chain sequence, with context. This entry is derived from a study of T cell clones after liver transplantation. Overall study context: Liver transplant recipients had immunosuppression withdrawal attempted within 2 years. Apart from a few HCV-positive recipients, transplants were for non-autoimmune, non-viral reasons.

This CDR3 contains 15 residues. Germline loops: CDR1 MDHEN, CDR2 SYDVKM. The trim removed 3 bases at V and 4 bases at J, leaving 6 bases unmatched. Some clones are missing from TCRdb's copy, which holds only in-frame ones; the method was immunoSEQ multiplex PCR. Of around 51,000 clones listed, 86% are singletons. The source material was CD8+ T cells from blood, sampled 12 months after liver transplant. The chain is built from TRBV28 and TRBJ2-1; TRBD2 agrees at 7 bases. The TCR originated in a human patient who received a liver transplant. Some of these T cells may belong to the graft donor. The CDR3 here is CASSFRDYLYNEQFF. As DNA, the CDR3 is TGTGCCAGCAGTTTCCGGGACTACCTTTACAATGAGCAGTTCTTC.